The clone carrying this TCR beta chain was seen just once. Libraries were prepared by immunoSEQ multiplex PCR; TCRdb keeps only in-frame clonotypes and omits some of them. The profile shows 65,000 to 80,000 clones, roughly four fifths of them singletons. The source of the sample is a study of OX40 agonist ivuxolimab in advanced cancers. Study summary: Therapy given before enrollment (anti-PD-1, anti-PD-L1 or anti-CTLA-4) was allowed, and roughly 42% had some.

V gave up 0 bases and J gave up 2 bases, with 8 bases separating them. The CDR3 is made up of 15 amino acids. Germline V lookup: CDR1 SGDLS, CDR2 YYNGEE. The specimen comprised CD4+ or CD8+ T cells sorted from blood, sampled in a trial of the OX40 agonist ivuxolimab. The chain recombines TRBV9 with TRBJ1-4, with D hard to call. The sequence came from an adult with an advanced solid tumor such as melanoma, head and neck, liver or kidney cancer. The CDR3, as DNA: TGTGCCAGCAGCGTAGCGGCTACGACTAATGAAAAACTGTTTTTT. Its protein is CASSVAATTNEKLFF.